The rows below give T cell receptor beta chains drawn from one sample of a study of blood T cell repertoires in COVID-19. The table came from immunoSEQ multiplex PCR; TCRdb's copy has only in-frame clones and leaves some out. This sample has over 70,000 clones, with about four fifths found just once. Material for sequencing was peripheral blood. These receptors were obtained from a woman older than 75 with acute or convalescent COVID-19. Both conserved end residues are part of each CDR3. D genes are given only for firm matches. A clone size is listed for some rows: how often the clone was seen (once, few, many), or a class if it is expanded.

d_call	v_call	clone_size	j_call	cdr3_aa	cdr3_nt
TRBD1	TRBV7-8	-	TRBJ2-1	CASSRGQGEFNEQFF	TGTGCCAGCAGCCGAGGACAGGGGGAGTTCAATGAGCAGTTCTTC
TRBD1	TRBV6-8	-	TRBJ2-2	CASSLSSAAPTGAHRAGELFF	TGTGCCAGCAGTTTAAGCTCCGCGGCCCCGACAGGGGCTCATCGAGCCGGGGAGCTGTTTTTT
-	TRBV4-2	-	TRBJ2-2	CASSPPAGTQNTGELFF	TGTGCCAGCAGCCCCCCCGCCGGGACACAGAACACCGGGGAGCTGTTTTTT
-	TRBV7-2	-	TRBJ1-5	CASSHQELPPQHF	TGTGCCAGCAGCCACCAGGAATTACCGCCCCAGCATTTT
TRBD1	TRBV4-1	once	TRBJ1-2	CASSQEFGQGGYGYTF	TGCGCCAGCAGCCAAGAGTTTGGACAGGGAGGCTATGGCTACACCTTC
TRBD1	TRBV7-9	-	TRBJ1-2	CASSLGIGTDLYGYTF	TGTGCCAGCAGCTTAGGAATCGGGACAGATCTTTATGGCTACACCTTC
-	TRBV2	-	TRBJ1-1	CASSESSSSNTEAFF	TGTGCCAGCAGTGAATCCTCCTCTAGCAACACTGAAGCTTTCTTT
-	TRBV9	-	TRBJ2-7	CASSVRGKGDEQYF	TGTGCCAGCAGCGTAAGGGGAAAAGGTGACGAGCAGTACTTC
TRBD2	TRBV12-5	once	TRBJ2-2	CASGLVRVAGYTGELFF	TGTGCTAGTGGTTTGGTAAGGGTAGCGGGTTACACCGGGGAGCTGTTTTTT
-	TRBV28	-	TRBJ1-5	CASSFAGQPQHF	TGTGCCAGCAGTTTCGCGGGTCAGCCCCAGCATTTT
TRBD1	TRBV27	-	TRBJ1-4	CASRGQGLGNEKLFF	TGTGCCAGCAGGGGACAGGGATTGGGCAATGAAAAACTGTTTTTT
TRBD1	TRBV5-6	-	TRBJ1-4	CASSGTDRVNEKLFF	TGTGCCAGCAGCGGGACTGACAGGGTAAACGAAAAACTGTTTTTT
TRBD1	TRBV9	-	TRBJ2-5	CASSVQDRGFRETQYF	TGTGCCAGCAGCGTACAGGACAGGGGTTTCAGAGAGACCCAGTACTTC
-	TRBV19	-	TRBJ1-5	CASSIWTGGQPQHF	TGTGCCAGTAGTATTTGGACGGGGGGTCAGCCCCAGCATTTT
-	TRBV9	few	TRBJ2-5	CASSASQGPRETQYF	TGTGCCAGCAGCGCATCACAGGGACCCCGGGAGACCCAGTACTTC
-	TRBV18	-	TRBJ2-1	CASSPFQGSNEQFF	TGTGCCAGCTCACCATTTCAGGGCTCGAATGAGCAGTTCTTC
TRBD2	TRBV4-2	once	TRBJ2-1	CASSQGGGTSGTNEQFF	TGTGCCAGCAGCCAAGGGGGAGGGACTAGCGGGACAAATGAGCAGTTCTTC
-	TRBV28	-	TRBJ1-1	CASSSPGVNTEAFF	TGTGCCAGCAGTTCCCCAGGGGTGAACACTGAAGCTTTCTTT
TRBD1	TRBV6-5	few	TRBJ1-1	CASSYRDRGAEAFF	TGTGCCAGCAGTTACCGGGACAGGGGGGCTGAAGCTTTCTTT
-	TRBV6-5	once	TRBJ1-3	CASSHNYGNTIYF	TGTGCCAGCAGCCATAACTATGGAAACACCATATATTTT
TRBD1	TRBV19	few	TRBJ1-5	CASSDRGPYSNQPQHF	TGTGCCAGTAGTGACAGGGGCCCTTATAGCAATCAGCCCCAGCATTTT
-	TRBV1	-	TRBJ2-2	CTSSQDEKRGGSPAGELFF	TGCACCAGCAGCCAAGATGAAAAGCGGGGGGGCTCTCCCGCCGGGGAGCTGTTTTTT
TRBD1	TRBV11-2	-	TRBJ2-7	CASRPGTVYEQYF	TGTGCCAGCAGACCCGGGACAGTCTACGAGCAGTACTTC
TRBD2	TRBV7-9	-	TRBJ2-7	CASSPMGGPYEQYF	TGTGCCAGCAGCCCTATGGGAGGGCCCTACGAGCAGTACTTC
-	TRBV7-9	-	TRBJ1-1	CASSPAERTEAFF	TGTGCCAGCAGTCCCGCGGAGAGGACTGAAGCTTTCTTT
-	TRBV10-3	-	TRBJ2-1	CAISERLDEQFF	TGTGCCATCAGTGAACGACTAGATGAGCAGTTCTTC
-	TRBV6-4	once	TRBJ2-3	CASSIKPFTDTQYF	TGTGCCAGCAGTATCAAGCCATTCACAGATACGCAGTATTTT
-	TRBV5-5	-	TRBJ2-7	CASSTRWGGRDF	TGTGCCAGCAGCACCAGGTGGGGGGGCCGGGACTTC
TRBD1	TRBV9	few	TRBJ1-2	CASSGRQGVVYGYTF	TGTGCCAGCAGCGGGAGACAGGGCGTCGTCTATGGCTACACCTTC
TRBD1	TRBV10-3	-	TRBJ2-5	CAISDPTGGVWETQYF	TGTGCCATCAGTGATCCGACAGGGGGCGTTTGGGAGACCCAGTACTTC
-	TRBV9	-	TRBJ1-3	CATGGGDGNTIYF	TGTGCCACCGGAGGGGGGGACGGAAACACCATATATTTT
-	TRBV27	-	TRBJ1-5	CASSLDSGVTQHF	TGTGCCAGCAGCCTAGACAGCGGGGTGACCCAGCATTTT
-	TRBV24-1	-	TRBJ2-1	CATSDLKSSYYNEQFF	TGTGCCACCAGTGATTTGAAGAGTTCCTACTACAATGAGCAGTTCTTC
-	TRBV30	-	TRBJ1-5	CAWNRGGNQPQHF	TGTGCCTGGAATCGGGGAGGCAATCAGCCCCAGCATTTT
-	TRBV6-5	-	TRBJ2-7	CASSGTGSYEQYF	TGTGCCAGCAGCGGGACTGGCTCCTACGAGCAGTACTTC
-	TRBV20-1	-	TRBJ1-1	CSAPDYMEAFF	TGCAGTGCGCCCGACTACATGGAAGCTTTCTTT
-	TRBV21-1	-	TRBJ2-7	CASFWGGLSEQYF	TGTGCCAGCTTTTGGGGGGGACTATCGGAGCAGTACTTC
-	TRBV20-1	-	TRBJ1-2	CSAGGRYGYTF	TGCAGTGCTGGGGGCCGCTATGGCTACACCTTC
TRBD1	TRBV5-8	-	TRBJ1-1	CASSAGTGYPEAFF	TGTGCCAGCAGCGCAGGGACAGGGTACCCTGAAGCTTTCTTT
-	TRBV6-5	-	TRBJ1-1	CASSYAQGETEAFF	TGTGCCAGCAGTTACGCACAGGGTGAGACTGAAGCTTTCTTT
-	TRBV10-3	-	TRBJ1-5	CAISEEGGQPQHF	TGTGCCATCAGTGAGGAGGGAGGTCAGCCCCAGCATTTT
-	TRBV25-1	-	TRBJ2-7	CASSGLGGGDNEQYF	TGTGCCAGCAGTGGTTTGGGGGGAGGGGACAACGAGCAGTACTTC
-	TRBV7-9	-	TRBJ1-1	CASSSAGTTRKEAFF	TGTGCCAGCAGCTCAGCCGGGACAACACGAAAAGAAGCTTTCTTT
-	TRBV7-3	many	TRBJ2-3	CASSPGPGVDTQYF	TGTGCCAGCAGCCCAGGACCAGGGGTTGATACGCAGTATTTT
-	TRBV7-3	once	TRBJ2-6	CASSAYNRDLEANVLTF	TGTGCCAGCAGCGCCTACAACAGGGATCTCGAGGCCAACGTCCTGACTTTC
TRBD1	TRBV6-5	-	TRBJ1-2	CASRTGTGDGYTF	TGTGCCAGCAGAACCGGGACAGGGGATGGCTACACCTTC
-	TRBV6-5	-	TRBJ1-5	CASSYGWGRQPQHF	TGTGCCAGCAGTTACGGCTGGGGGCGGCAGCCCCAGCATTTT
TRBD2	TRBV3-1/TRBV3-2	-	TRBJ2-7	CASSQGLAGARGEQYF	TGTGCCAGCAGCCAAGGACTAGCGGGGGCTAGAGGGGAGCAGTACTTC
TRBD1	TRBV9	-	TRBJ1-2	CASSVGQGNYGYTF	TGTGCCAGCAGCGTAGGACAGGGAAACTATGGCTACACCTTC
TRBD1	TRBV5-8	-	TRBJ2-3	CASSSPFLTGGTDTQYF	TGTGCCAGCAGCTCTCCCTTTTTAACAGGGGGCACAGATACGCAGTATTTT